One sample yielded the 7 T cell receptor beta chains listed below, sequenced in a study of Graves' ophthalmopathy and Graves' hyperthyroidism. Beta-chain TCR CDR3 regions were amplified from RNA transcripts. The workflow started with a first-round RT-PCR run with HTBI primers and then moved on to a second-round multiplex PCR. TCRdb called the multiplex PCR reads again in MiXCR, with one record for every CDR3 protein. The top ten hold under 55% of the sample, which has about 220,000 distinct CDR3 sequences, about 22% seen once. The material sequenced was peripheral blood. All receptors derive from a woman aged 50 to 60 with Graves' ophthalmopathy.

This clonotype was counted ten times or more. This chain links TRBV2 with TRBJ2-6, with unresolved D. This CDR3 has 12 amino acids. V was trimmed by 8 bases and J by 3 bases, leaving 5 bases between them. Germline CDR1 is SNHLY and CDR2 is FYNNEI. The CDR3 region is CASSGGANVLTF. The DNA for the CDR3 is TGTGCCAGCTCTGGTGGGGCCAACGTCCTGACTTTC.

This clonotype was counted many times. The rearrangement links TRBV19 to TRBJ2-6; no clear D gene. Trimming took 8 bases from V and 4 from J, leaving 15 bases between them. The CDR3 covers 15 residues. CDR1 LNHDA and CDR2 SQIVND come from the germline V gene (reference sequence). CDR3 coding DNA: TGTGCCAGTTACTCTCTCGTTGGGGGGGCCAACGTCCTGACTTTC. Translated, it gives CASYSLVGGANVLTF.

The table lists this clonotype with many counts. The rearrangement links TRBV7-2 to TRBJ1-5, with a possible D match to TRBD1 (5 bases). There are 15 residues in the CDR3. CDR1 and CDR2 (germline): SGHTA, FQGNSA. V was cut by 4 bases and J by 6 bases, with 16 bases left in between. Here the CDR3 DNA reads TGTGCCAGCAGCTCGTGGGGGGGTGGAGGTCAGCCCCAGCATTTT. It yields the protein CASSSWGGGGQPQHF.

This chain connects TRBV6-5 to TRBJ2-2; no firm D call. The CDR3 consists of 17 residues. Trimming pared 2 bases from V and 1 base from J, leaving 14 bases between. In germline, CDR1 is MNHEY, CDR2 SVGAGI. This CDR3 is CASSYPGPTENTGELFF. CDR3 coding DNA: TGTGCCAGCAGTTACCCCGGGCCAACGGAGAACACCGGGGAGCTGTTTTTT.

As to this clonotype: One base away lies a much larger clone, so this may be a sequencing read error. The final CDR3 position lacks the conserved phenylalanine or tryptophan, pointing to a likely read error. V and J are TRBV30 and TRBJ1-1, with D unresolved. The germline V gene encodes CDR1 GTSNPN and CDR2 SVGIG (reference sequence). Trimming shortened V by 3 bases and J by 7 bases, and 12 bases separated the two germline ends. This CDR3 is built from 12 residues. The CDR3 reads CAWRSARIEAFS. The CDR3 coding sequence is TGTGCCTGGAGGTCAGCCAGAATTGAAGCTTTCTCT.

At least ten counts were recorded for this clonotype. V gene TRBV20-1 combines with J gene TRBJ1-2; 7 nucleotides agree with TRBD1. Per the germline V gene, CDR1 is DFQATT and CDR2 is SNEGSKA (reference sequence). J lost 2 bases, V lost 2 bases, and 5 bases had no gene match. The CDR3 has 14 residues. The CDR3 nucleotides are TGCAGTGCTAGACCCCCGACAGGGAACTATGGCTACACCTTC. Translated, it gives CSARPPTGNYGYTF.

This clonotype was found many times. The V and J genes are TRBV6-1 and TRBJ2-7; D remains ambiguous. V shed 1 base and J shed 2 bases, with 9 bases lying between them. Germline CDR1 is MNHNS and CDR2 is SASEGT. The CDR3 has 14 residues. CDR3: CASSEVGSTYEQYF. The CDR3, as DNA: TGTGCCAGCAGTGAAGTTGGCTCTACCTACGAGCAGTACTTC.